The rows below give T cell receptor beta chains drawn from one sample of a study of blood T cell repertoires in COVID-19. Clones were read by immunoSEQ multiplex PCR, and TCRdb kept only the in-frame ones, dropping some. The profile shows about 150,000 clones, approximately 84% of them singletons. The sequencing sample was made of PBMCs or T cells enriched from blood (not recorded which). These receptor sequences come from a woman aged 45-59 years with acute COVID-19. CDR3s include the opening cysteine and the closing phenylalanine or tryptophan. Fields, in order: V gene, D gene, clone size, J gene, CDR3 DNA, CDR3 protein. The D gene is left open where the match is weak. Only part of the rows carry a size: once, few, many, or a class if the clone is expanded.

v_gene: TRBV7-2
d_gene: -
abundance: once
j_gene: TRBJ2-7
CDR3nt: TGTGCCAGCAGCTTAGGCGTCACCTACGAGCAGTACTTC
CDR3aa: CASSLGVTYEQYF

v_gene: TRBV4-1
d_gene: -
abundance: -
j_gene: TRBJ2-3
CDR3nt: TGCGCCAGCAGCCAAGGCGAAGCTGGGCTCACAGATACGCAGTATTTT
CDR3aa: CASSQGEAGLTDTQYF

v_gene: TRBV3-1/TRBV3-2
d_gene: -
abundance: -
j_gene: TRBJ2-7
CDR3nt: TGTGCCAGCAGCCAAGATCGCTACGAGCAGTACTTC
CDR3aa: CASSQDRYEQYF

v_gene: TRBV20-1
d_gene: TRBD2
abundance: few
j_gene: TRBJ2-7
CDR3nt: TGCAGTGCTAGTTCGCTAGCGGGAGCCCATCTCTCCTACGAGCAGTACTTC
CDR3aa: CSASSLAGAHLSYEQYF

v_gene: TRBV24-1
d_gene: TRBD2
abundance: -
j_gene: TRBJ2-1
CDR3nt: TGTGCCACCAGTGGGGATTTCGCGGGAGGTGAAACTGAGCAGTTCTTC
CDR3aa: CATSGDFAGGETEQFF

v_gene: TRBV10-3
d_gene: -
abundance: -
j_gene: TRBJ2-7
CDR3nt: TGTGCCATCAGATCAACAGGGTTAGACGAGCAGTACTTC
CDR3aa: CAIRSTGLDEQYF

v_gene: TRBV11-2
d_gene: -
abundance: -
j_gene: TRBJ2-3
CDR3nt: TGTGCCAGCAGCTTAGGCCAGGGGCCTTTCACAGATACGCAGTATTTT
CDR3aa: CASSLGQGPFTDTQYF

v_gene: TRBV2
d_gene: -
abundance: -
j_gene: TRBJ1-2
CDR3nt: TGTGCCAGCAGTGTGAGGGTGGGGGCTCGGGGCTACACCTTC
CDR3aa: CASSVRVGARGYTF

v_gene: TRBV7-2
d_gene: TRBD2
abundance: -
j_gene: TRBJ2-2
CDR3nt: TGTGCCAGCAGCTTAAGATACGCGGGAGACACCGGGGAGCTGTTTTTT
CDR3aa: CASSLRYAGDTGELFF

v_gene: TRBV9
d_gene: TRBD1
abundance: -
j_gene: TRBJ1-1
CDR3nt: TGTGCCAGCAGCTCGACAGGGACGAACACTGAAGCTTTCTTT
CDR3aa: CASSSTGTNTEAFF

v_gene: TRBV19
d_gene: -
abundance: -
j_gene: TRBJ1-1
CDR3nt: TGTGCCAGTACCTCGATAGAGGTCACTGAAGCTTTCTTT
CDR3aa: CASTSIEVTEAFF

v_gene: TRBV5-5
d_gene: -
abundance: -
j_gene: TRBJ1-3
CDR3nt: TGTGCCAGCACCTGGGGGGAAGGCGGAAACACCATATATTTT
CDR3aa: CASTWGEGGNTIYF

v_gene: TRBV13
d_gene: -
abundance: -
j_gene: TRBJ2-1
CDR3nt: TGTGCCAGCAGCATACAGATGGGTCTCGCGTTCTTC
CDR3aa: CASSIQMGLAFF

v_gene: TRBV5-6
d_gene: -
abundance: -
j_gene: TRBJ2-3
CDR3nt: TGTGCCAGCACCCGCGTTGGGCAGCCCACAGATACGCAGTATTTT
CDR3aa: CASTRVGQPTDTQYF

v_gene: TRBV6-5
d_gene: TRBD1
abundance: -
j_gene: TRBJ1-1
CDR3nt: TGTGCCGCCACAGGGGCGTGGAGCACTGAAGCTTTCTTT
CDR3aa: CAATGAWSTEAFF

v_gene: TRBV4-2
d_gene: TRBD2
abundance: -
j_gene: TRBJ2-7
CDR3nt: TGTGCCAGCAGCCAAGGGGGCTTGACCGGGACTAGCGTTTTCGAGCAGTACTTC
CDR3aa: CASSQGGLTGTSVFEQYF

v_gene: TRBV6-6
d_gene: -
abundance: -
j_gene: TRBJ2-7
CDR3nt: TGTGCCAGCAGTTCCAGGGTCTTGGCGGTCTACGAGCAGTACTTC
CDR3aa: CASSSRVLAVYEQYF

v_gene: TRBV7-3
d_gene: TRBD1
abundance: -
j_gene: TRBJ1-1
CDR3nt: TGTGCCAGCAGCTCGCAGACAGGGAAAGTAGCTTTCTTT
CDR3aa: CASSSQTGKVAFF